A single sample is the source of the 8 T cell receptor beta chains below, sequenced in a study of T cells in narcolepsy (dated by TCRdb to the late 2010s). Libraries were prepared through the immunoSEQ multiplex PCR assay. Not all clones reach the TCRdb copy of this immuneACCESS table, which keeps in-frame sequences only. Checked studies attribute under half of the gap to unresolved V genes and leave the rest unexplained. The table for this sample lists some 16,000 clones; roughly two thirds of them were counted only once. Roughly 13% of the sample rests with the top ten. Sequenced sample: CD45RA- memory CD8+ T cells from PBMCs. According to the study, the label for this sample's cell subset or site signals: memory T cells sorted ex vivo from peripheral blood. Every receptor here comes from a human donor with narcolepsy.

The genes are TRBV14 and TRBJ2-3, with D uncertain. V was pared by 0 bases and J by 6 bases, with 7 bases between. The germline V gene has CDR1 SGHDN and CDR2 FVKESK. The CDR3 is made up of 13 amino acids. The CDR3 DNA is TGTGCCAGCAGCCAAGAAGGGCCCGATACGCAGTATTTT. This codes for CASSQEGPDTQYF.

V usage is TRBV2 and J usage is TRBJ2-7, with a weak D call TRBD1 (6 bases). CDR3 length: 16 amino acids. Trimming shortened V by 2 bases and J by 0 bases, and 14 bases separated the two germline ends. Germline V CDR1 and CDR2: SNHLY, FYNNEI. The CDR3 spells CASSELVRGLSYEQYF. The CDR3 DNA reads TGTGCCAGCAGTGAACTTGTCAGGGGTCTCTCCTACGAGCAGTACTTC.

The CDR3 sequence is CASGDRRRTDTQYF. The CDR3 bases are TGTGCCAGCGGGGACAGGCGACGCACAGATACGCAGTATTTT. The rearrangement links TRBV2 to TRBJ2-3; TRBD1 matches 8 bases. Germline-derived CDR1 and CDR2 are SNHLY and FYNNEI. Trimming removed 8 bases from V and 1 base from J; junction bases left unmatched: 5. The CDR3 sequence is 14 residues long. The full variable domain, in which reference TRBV2 and TRBJ2-3 provide the parts outside the CDR3, is EPEVTQTPSHQVTQMGQEVILRCVPISNHLYFYWYRQILGQKVEFLVSFYNNEISEKSEIFDDQFSVERPDGSNFTLKIRSTKLEDSAMYFCASGDRRRTDTQYFGPGTRLTVL.

Comment on this clone: Other DNA sequences in this specimen translate into the identical CDR3. The gene calls are TRBV9 and TRBJ2-5; D not certain. V was cut by 0 bases and J by 5 bases, with 2 bases left in between. Germline values: CDR1 SGDLS, CDR2 YYNGEE. The CDR3 extends over 11 amino acids. Here the CDR3 reads CASSVDETQYF. The CDR3 region has the DNA TGTGCCAGCAGCGTAGATGAGACCCAGTACTTC. Supplemented by reference TRBV9 and TRBJ2-5, the full variable domain reads DSGVTQTPKHLITATGQRVTLRCSPRSGDLSVYWYQQSLDQGLQFLIQYYNGEERAKGNILERFSAQQFPDLHSELNLSSLELGDSALYFCASSVDETQYFGPGTRLLVL.

The gene calls are TRBV13 and TRBJ2-2; D might be TRBD1 (6 bases). V shed 1 base and J shed 6 bases, with 12 bases lying between them. Germline V gives CDR1 PRHDT, CDR2 FYEKMQ (reference sequence). This CDR3 contains 15 residues. CDR3 residues: CASSLVGRGPGELFF. In DNA, the CDR3 is TGTGCCAGCAGCTTAGTAGGCAGGGGCCCCGGGGAGCTGTTTTTT.

The rearrangement uses TRBV9 and TRBJ1-5; TRBD1 might be the D (5 bases). This CDR3 contains 13 residues. The V gene lost 0 bases and the J gene lost 6 bases, with 7 bases spanning the gap. The germline V gene encodes CDR1 SGDLS and CDR2 YYNGEE. CDR3 residues: CASSVGGSQPQHF. The CDR3 nucleotides read TGTGCCAGCAGCGTAGGGGGGAGTCAGCCCCAGCATTTT.

The chain recombines TRBV2 with TRBJ2-4; 10 nucleotides align to TRBD2. Germline values: CDR1 SNHLY, CDR2 FYNNEI. This CDR3 region has 17 residues. V trimming: 3 bases; J trimming: 2 bases; junction bases outside the gene matches: 7. The CDR3 here is CASSDTYSGGSKNIQYF. The CDR3 bases are TGTGCCAGCAGTGATACGTATAGCGGGGGGTCCAAAAACATTCAGTACTTC.

This clone came up a few times. The J gene is TRBJ1-4, the V gene TRBV2, with D unresolved. The CDR3 has 14 residues. Germline CDR1 and CDR2: SNHLY and FYNNEI. V was shortened by 1 base and J by 8 bases, with 11 bases between the two germline ends. As DNA, the CDR3 is TGTGCCAGCAGTGAAGGAGTAGGTTCCGAAAAACTGTTTTTT. Translation: CASSEGVGSEKLFF.